The rows below give T cell receptor beta chains drawn from one sample of a study of blood T cell repertoires in COVID-19. Sequencing was performed with immunoSEQ multiplex PCR; in TCRdb, only in-frame clones are kept and a portion is missing. The table lists roughly 200,000 clones, around nine tenths of them singletons, with 5.5% to 8% in the top ten. The sample comprised peripheral blood. Receptors originate from a man aged 55-75 years who had recovered from COVID-19. Each CDR3 is given with its conserved first and last residue.

TRBV28	TRBJ2-6	14	CASSLHPGANVLTF
TRBV10-3	TRBJ1-2	14	CAISRTGGAGGYTF
TRBV30	TRBJ1-5	15	CAWSRGTGANQPQHF
TRBV12-5	TRBJ2-3	17	CASGDSGNLLLTDTQYF
TRBV19	TRBJ2-7	12	CASSGQGYEQYF
TRBV2	TRBJ2-7	12	CASSEGGSLQYF
TRBV29-1	TRBJ2-1	13	CSVEDTPGLGRFF
TRBV7-2	TRBJ2-2	15	CASSPRTSLTGELFF
TRBV12-3/TRBV12-4	TRBJ1-5	13	CASSFVRNQPQHF
TRBV5-1	TRBJ2-3	15	CASSLASGDTDTQYF
TRBV5-4	TRBJ2-1	16	CASRSSSGALYNEQFF